Below are 24 T cell receptor beta chains sequenced from a single sample in a study of radiation and T cells in renal cell carcinoma. The time point here: baseline pretreatment blood. Described treatment: 15 Gy SBRT to primary tumor, nephrectomy 4 weeks later. Clones were sequenced by immunoSEQ multiplex PCR, and TCRdb holds only the in-frame ones, with some missing. The sample includes 150,000 or so clones, about 87% seen only once; the top ten take around 4%. This specimen consisted of blood, obtained from a patient whose treatment included radiotherapy and nephrectomy. These receptors were obtained from a woman aged 70-85 years with renal cell carcinoma.

This clone was observed a single time. V is TRBV25-1 and J is TRBJ1-2, with D unclear. Germline V gene lookup returns CDR1 MGHDK and CDR2 SYGVNS. Between the trimmed V and J ends, which lost 0 bases and 6 bases, there was a span of 17 bases. This CDR3 is 16 amino acids long. Here the CDR3 reads CASSEYATAALNGYTF. CDR3 coding DNA: TGTGCCAGCAGTGAATACGCCACAGCTGCCCTGAATGGCTACACCTTC.

The chain is built from TRBV7-8 and TRBJ1-6; D unresolved. The germline V and J ends were trimmed by 8 bases and 7 bases, with 18 bases remaining between them. The CDR3 length is 15 residues. Germline lookup yields CDR1 SGHVS and CDR2 FQNEAQ. The DNA of the CDR3 is TGTGCCAGCCAAGAATCAGGCAGCCCAAATTCACCCCTCCACTTT. Translation: CASQESGSPNSPLHF.

The chain has TRBV7-6 and TRBJ2-1; D call uncertain. Looked up from germline, CDR1 is SGHVS and CDR2 is FNYEAQ. The V and J ends lost 0 bases and 0 bases respectively, with 18 bases between them. The CDR3 length is 19 residues. The CDR3 loop reads CASSLARGEIFFSYNEQFF. The DNA of the CDR3 is TGTGCCAGCAGCTTAGCGCGAGGAGAGATCTTTTTCTCCTACAATGAGCAGTTCTTC.

The chain has TRBV9 and TRBJ1-1; the D is unclear. Trimming removed 0 bases from V and 3 bases from J, with 6 bases in between. The CDR3 length is 13 residues. Germline V gene lookup returns CDR1 SGDLS and CDR2 YYNGEE. The CDR3 reads CASSVGGYTEAFF. The CDR3 DNA is TGTGCCAGCAGCGTAGGAGGGTACACTGAAGCTTTCTTT. The full variable domain, in which reference TRBV9 and TRBJ1-1 provide the parts outside the CDR3, is DSGVTQTPKHLITATGQRVTLRCSPRSGDLSVYWYQQSLDQGLQFLIQYYNGEERAKGNILERFSAQQFPDLHSELNLSSLELGDSALYFCASSVGGYTEAFFGQGTRLTVV.

J is TRBJ1-5 and V is TRBV27; 9 positions match TRBD1. After removal of 6 bases from V and 2 bases from J, the junction contained 11 bases not matched to a gene. Germline V CDR1 and CDR2: MNHEY, SMNVEV (reference sequence). The CDR3 runs to 17 residues. This CDR3 is CASSSHDRGDGNQPQHF. The CDR3 region has the DNA TGTGCCAGCAGCTCCCACGACAGGGGGGATGGCAATCAGCCCCAGCATTTT.

The chain links TRBV5-1 to TRBJ1-1; 7 bases line up with TRBD1. The CDR3 runs 16 residues. Germline V CDR1 and CDR2: SGHRS, YFSETQ. After removal of 0 bases from V and 3 bases from J, the junction contained 8 bases not matched to a gene. The CDR3 sequence is CASSLAGGGLDTEAFF. The CDR3 nucleotides are TGCGCCAGCAGCTTGGCAGGGGGAGGCTTGGACACTGAAGCTTTCTTT. Full variable domain (outside the CDR3, taken from reference TRBV5-1 and TRBJ1-1): KAGVTQTPRYLIKTRGQQVTLSCSPISGHRSVSWYQQTPGQGLQFLFEYFSETQRNKGNFPGRFSGRQFSNSRSEMNVSTLELGDSALYLCASSLAGGGLDTEAFFGQGTRLTVV.

This chain connects TRBV19 to TRBJ1-6; 10 bases are a match to TRBD1. The CDR3 is 14 amino acids. From germline, CDR1 is LNHDA and CDR2 SQIVND (reference sequence). With 7 bases clipped from V and 10 bases from J, the junction kept 7 bases outside the gene matches. Written as DNA, the CDR3 is TGTGCCAGTACCGCTGACAGGGGGCAATCACCCCTCCACTTT. This codes for CASTADRGQSPLHF.

This clone was counted between two and nine times. The CDR3 nucleotides read TGTGCCTGGGGCGGGGATGCAGGAACTGAAGCTTTCTTT. It translates to CAWGGDAGTEAFF. This chain joins TRBV30 and TRBJ1-1, with D uncertain. The CDR3 is made up of 13 amino acids. Trimming pared 5 bases from V and 5 bases from J, leaving 15 bases between. Germline CDR1 GTSNPN, CDR2 SVGIG (reference sequence).

The chain recombines TRBV7-2 with TRBJ2-5; 9 bases map to TRBD2. The V and J ends lost 4 bases and 0 bases, in that order; junction bases with no gene match: 3. Germline V lookup: CDR1 SGHTA, CDR2 FQGNSA. The CDR3 has 15 residues. CDR3 sequence (DNA): TGTGCCAGCAGCTCTAGCGGGGCTAACCAAGAGACCCAGTACTTC. Translated, it gives CASSSSGANQETQYF. Based on the CDR3 plus reference TRBV7-2 and TRBJ2-5, the full variable domain is GAGVSQSPSNKVTEKGKDVELRCDPISGHTALYWYRQSLGQGLEFLIYFQGNSAPDKSGLPSDRFSAERTGGSVSTLTIQRTQQEDSAVYLCASSSSGANQETQYFGPGTRLLVL.

The chain employs TRBV6-1 and TRBJ1-1, with D maybe TRBD1 (5 bases). The CDR3 spans 13 residues. V dropped 6 bases and J dropped 4 bases, with 12 bases sitting between them. Germline lookup yields CDR1 MNHNS and CDR2 SASEGT. The CDR3 bases are TGTGCCAGCAGATTCAGGGTTGCCACTGAAGCTTTCTTT. Residues: CASRFRVATEAFF.

This chain uses TRBV5-1 with TRBJ2-7, with D possibly being TRBD2 (6 bases). From germline, CDR1 is SGHRS and CDR2 YFSETQ. Trimming took off 4 bases at V and 0 bases at J, with 14 bases between the two ends. The CDR3 contains 15 residues. The CDR3 sequence is CASSPSGGDSYEQYF. CDR3 nucleotides: TGCGCCAGCAGCCCTTCTGGCGGGGACTCCTACGAGCAGTACTTC.

The CDR3 DNA reads TGCGCCAGCAGCTTGACCCCAGGAGGAGGCCCCCAGCATTTT. Amino acid sequence: CASSLTPGGGPQHF. The chain uses TRBV5-1 and TRBJ1-5; D is unresolved. Germline V gene sequence: CDR1 SGHRS, CDR2 YFSETQ. The CDR3 totals 14 residues. The V and J ends lost 1 base and 10 bases respectively, with 15 bases between them.

This clone has a single count. In DNA form, the CDR3 reads TGTGCCAGTAGTCCCCGGCGGGGGCAGTTCTATGGCTACACCTTC. It translates to CASSPRRGQFYGYTF. The genes are TRBV19 and TRBJ1-2, with D perhaps matching TRBD1 (6 bases). CDR1 is LNHDA, CDR2 SQIVND, per germline (reference sequence). The ends were cut back, 5 bases at V and 4 bases at J, with 17 bases in the middle. The CDR3 spans 15 residues.

The V gene is TRBV5-1, the J gene TRBJ2-1, with 9 bases lining up with TRBD2. The CDR3 length is 19 residues. Trimming removed 1 base from V and 0 bases from J; junction bases left unmatched: 11. CDR1 is SGHRS and CDR2 is YFSETQ in the germline V gene. CDR3 DNA: TGCGCCAGCAGCTTGATTGGGGCTAGCGGGGCGAGCTCCTACAATGAGCAGTTCTTC. It yields the protein CASSLIGASGASSYNEQFF.

V gene TRBV5-6 combines with J gene TRBJ2-7; D call uncertain. Trimming pared 2 bases from V and 3 bases from J, leaving 3 bases between. CDR3 length: 11 amino acids. CDR1 is SGHDT, CDR2 YYEEEE, per germline. The CDR3 DNA is TGTGCCAGCAGCTTAGACTACGAGCAGTACTTC. It encodes CASSLDYEQYF.

The CDR3 protein is CASSHAGSSGVQFF. For the CDR3, the DNA is TGTGCCAGCAGCCACGCTGGTTCTAGCGGAGTGCAGTTCTTC. The V and J genes are TRBV14 and TRBJ2-1; the match to TRBD2 covers 7 bases. This CDR3 has 14 amino acids. In germline, CDR1 is SGHDN, CDR2 FVKESK. The J segment lost 12 bases and the V segment lost 3 bases, leaving 11 bases of the junction unmatched.

The V gene is TRBV10-3, the J gene TRBJ2-5; 11 nucleotides match TRBD2. The CDR3 spans 18 residues. Per the germline V gene, CDR1 is ENHRY and CDR2 is SYGVKD. V was pared by 4 bases and J by 4 bases, with 14 bases of the junction left unmatched. The CDR3 nucleotides read TGTGCCATCAGTGCCTCCGCCGCACTAGCGGGGGAAGGAGAGACCCAGTACTTC. This encodes CAISASAALAGEGETQYF.

This clone came up once. This chain uses TRBV19 with TRBJ2-5; D unclear. CDR1 is LNHDA and CDR2 is SQIVND in the germline V gene (reference sequence). V was clipped by 1 base and J by 3 bases, with 3 bases between them. The CDR3 spans 12 residues. CDR3 sequence: CASSIGEETQYF. CDR3 nucleotide sequence: TGTGCCAGTAGTATAGGGGAAGAGACCCAGTACTTC.

This clone was seen more than once but under ten times. The V gene is TRBV10-1, the J gene TRBJ1-5; D remains unclear. The germline CDR1 and CDR2 sequences are WNHNN and SYGVQD (reference sequence). The CDR3 covers 12 residues. V was clipped by 6 bases and J by 1 base, with 4 bases between them. CDR3 region: CASRGSNQPQHF. The CDR3 DNA is TGCGCCAGCAGGGGGAGCAATCAGCCCCAGCATTTT.

This clone was found once. The V and J genes are TRBV9 and TRBJ2-5; D call uncertain. Germline V lookup: CDR1 SGDLS, CDR2 YYNGEE. V was trimmed by 6 bases and J by 5 bases, leaving 20 bases between them. This CDR3 spans 15 amino acids. The CDR3 loop reads CASTPTRDMAETQYF. The CDR3 bases are TGTGCCAGCACCCCAACCCGAGACATGGCGGAGACCCAGTACTTC.

The chain joins TRBV19 to TRBJ2-2; TRBD1 aligns across 8 bases. CDR3 length: 16 amino acids. V lost 4 bases to trimming and J lost 6 bases; unmatched junction nucleotides: 10. From germline, CDR1 is LNHDA and CDR2 SQIVND (reference sequence). For the CDR3, the DNA is TGTGCCAGTAGTAAGGAGGTTGGCAGGGGGCCCGGGGAGCTGTTTTTT. It yields the protein CASSKEVGRGPGELFF.

This rearrangement joins TRBV11-3 to TRBJ1-1, with D unresolved. The CDR3 loop spans 15 amino acids. Germline CDR1 and CDR2: SGHNT and YENEEA. Trimming shortened V by 2 bases and J by 0 bases, and 10 bases separated the two germline ends. CDR3 nucleotide sequence: TGTGCCAGCAGCTTATCTCAGAGGGTGAACACTGAAGCTTTCTTT. Protein product: CASSLSQRVNTEAFF.

The chain has TRBV4-3 and TRBJ2-1, with D unclear. The V and J ends lost 1 base and 0 bases respectively, with 7 bases between them. Germline assignment: CDR1 LGHNA and CDR2 YSLEER. The CDR3 is made up of 15 amino acids. The CDR3, as DNA: TGCGCCAGCAGCCAAGGTCTGAGCTCCTACAATGAGCAGTTCTTC. Its translation: CASSQGLSSYNEQFF.

This clone was counted once. Additional DNA sequences in this sample encode the identical CDR3. V gene TRBV5-1 combines with J gene TRBJ2-3; D remains ambiguous. V lost 4 bases, J lost 2 bases, and 5 bases lay in between. This CDR3 region has 12 residues. CDR1 and CDR2 from the germline V gene are SGHRS and YFSETQ. For the CDR3, the DNA is TGCGCCAGCAGCCCGTCCACAGATACGCAGTATTTT. It codes for CASSPSTDTQYF.